This entry lists 17 T cell receptor beta chains sequenced from one sample in a study of metastatic and nonmetastatic thyroid tumors. TCRdb re-clonotyped the PCR reads through MiXCR. The sample carries roughly 48,000 clones, less than 25% recorded once. Treatment of any kind had been given to no patient before thyroid surgery. Sequencing was carried out using blood. The receptors were gathered from a male donor with papillary thyroid cancer or a benign thyroid nodule (not recorded which). Some clones in this sample may be carry-over from other donors' samples.

This CDR3 is CSARIPIRQGTYEQYF. The CDR3, as DNA: TGCAGTGCTAGAATCCCCATTAGACAGGGCACCTACGAGCAGTACTTC. This sequence joins TRBV20-1 and TRBJ2-7; TRBD1 matches 7 bases. Germline V gene sequence: CDR1 DFQATT, CDR2 SNEGSKA (reference sequence). After removal of 2 bases from V and 2 bases from J, the junction contained 12 bases not matched to a gene. The CDR3 sequence is 16 residues long.

This clone counts as medium-sized. The CDR3 nucleotides read TGTGCCAGCAGTTTTTCCCTACCGGGACAGGGAAACTATGGCTACACCTTC. Protein: CASSFSLPGQGNYGYTF. V usage is TRBV28 and J usage is TRBJ1-2; the match to TRBD1 covers 9 bases. This CDR3 has 17 residues. V gave up 3 bases and J gave up 2 bases; unmatched junction bases: 10. CDR1 is MDHEN, CDR2 SYDVKM, per germline.

This clone has ten or more counts. The chain joins TRBV12-5 to TRBJ2-7; D possibly corresponds to TRBD1 (6 bases). V was clipped by 2 bases and J by 2 bases, with 16 bases between them. The CDR3 length is 16 residues. Germline CDR1 reads LGHNT; CDR2 reads FRNRAP. The chain's CDR3 is CASGLPSTGPPYEQYF. The CDR3 nucleotides are TGTGCTAGTGGTTTGCCTTCGACAGGCCCCCCCTACGAGCAGTACTTC.

This clone was picked up many times. The chain carries TRBV13 and TRBJ2-4, with D unresolved. The CDR3 has 16 amino acids. Germline CDR1 reads PRHDT; CDR2 reads FYEKMQ (reference sequence). The V gene lost 5 bases and the J gene lost 0 bases, with 14 bases spanning the gap. CDR3 bases: TGTGCCAGCAGCAGCTCAGGACGTCTAGCCAAAAACATTCAGTACTTC. It is translated as CASSSSGRLAKNIQYF.

This clone was picked up many times. The chain couples TRBV5-1 to TRBJ1-2, with 10 bases aligning to TRBD1. This CDR3 region has 14 residues. CDR1 and CDR2 from the germline V gene are SGHRS and YFSETQ. Trimming cost V 4 bases and J 8 bases; bases outside gene matches: 8. CDR3 in amino acids: CASSPLTGGVGYTF. The CDR3 bases are TGCGCCAGCAGCCCCCTGACAGGGGGCGTGGGCTACACCTTC. Based on the CDR3 plus reference TRBV5-1 and TRBJ1-2, the full variable domain is KAGVTQTPRYLIKTRGQQVTLSCSPISGHRSVSWYQQTPGQGLQFLFEYFSETQRNKGNFPGRFSGRQFSNSRSEMNVSTLELGDSALYLCASSPLTGGVGYTFGSGTRLTVV.

This chain uses TRBV12-3 or TRBV12-4 with TRBJ1-1; 10 nucleotides align to TRBD1. V shed 6 bases, J shed 5 bases, and the junction held 9 bases outside the gene matches. This CDR3 region has 15 residues. The CDR3 DNA sequence: TGTGCCAGCAGCACAACCGTGGACAGGGGGACTGAAGCTTTCTTT. It yields the protein CASSTTVDRGTEAFF.

The sample holds many counts of this clone. This chain uses TRBV5-5 with TRBJ1-1; perhaps TRBD1 as D (5 bases). The CDR3 is 11 amino acids. Trimming shortened V by 1 base and J by 11 bases, and 9 bases separated the two germline ends. CDR1 is SGHKS and CDR2 is YYEKEE in the germline V gene (reference sequence). The CDR3 loop is CASSLFGGAFF. The CDR3, as DNA: TGTGCCAGCAGCTTGTTCGGGGGGGCTTTCTTT.

The rearrangement uses TRBV5-5 and TRBJ2-1; TRBD2 matches at 11 bases. Unmatched junction bases numbered 3, after V lost 0 bases and J lost 7 bases. Germline CDR1 and CDR2: SGHKS and YYEKEE (reference sequence). The CDR3 is 15 residues long. CDR3 sequence: CASSLESSGRNEQFF. The CDR3 bases are TGTGCCAGCAGCTTGGAGTCTAGCGGGAGGAATGAGCAGTTCTTC.

A remark on this clone: This sequence may be a read error, since a much larger clone differs from it by one base. In the same sample, other DNA sequences code for this CDR3. CDR3 in amino acids: CASSRSGQGYQPQHF. The CDR3 bases are TGTGCCAGCAGCCGAAGCGGACAGGGTTATCAGCCACAGCATTTT. This sequence joins TRBV3-1 and TRBJ1-5; TRBD1 agrees at 8 bases. The germline V gene has CDR1 LGHDT and CDR2 YNNKEL (reference sequence). The CDR3 totals 15 residues. Looking up the rest from reference TRBV3-1 and TRBJ1-5 gives the full variable domain: DTAVSQTPKYLVTQMGNDKSIKCEQNLGHDTMYWYKQDSKKFLKIMFSYNNKELIINETVPNRFSPKSPDKAHLNLHINSLELGDSAVYFCASSRSGQGYQPQHFGDGTRLSIL.

The rearrangement joins TRBV9 to TRBJ2-7; D is perhaps TRBD2 (6 bases). The CDR3 spans 14 residues. CDR1 is SGDLS, CDR2 YYNGEE, per germline. The V gene lost 4 bases and the J gene lost 3 bases, with 14 bases spanning the gap. CDR3 region: CASSPDWRVYEQYF. CDR3 sequence (DNA): TGTGCCAGCAGCCCGGACTGGAGGGTCTACGAGCAGTACTTC.

This sequence joins TRBV28 and TRBJ2-7; 13 bases align to TRBD2. The CDR3 is 17 amino acids. The V gene's germline CDR1 is MDHEN and CDR2 SYDVKM. With V trimmed by 8 bases and J by 3 bases, 13 bases remained unmatched. The CDR3 region is CASQLAGGPVANYEQYF. In nucleotides, the CDR3 is TGTGCCAGCCAACTAGCGGGAGGGCCAGTTGCGAACTACGAGCAGTACTTC.

This chain connects TRBV20-1 to TRBJ1-2; D call uncertain. V was shortened by 7 bases and J by 2 bases, with 8 bases between the two germline ends. This CDR3 is 11 amino acids long. CDR1 and CDR2 (germline): DFQATT, SNEGSKA (reference sequence). CDR3 nucleotide sequence: TGCAGTGTCCCGGAAAACTATGGCTACACCTTC. Amino acids: CSVPENYGYTF.

This clone is classed as medium-sized. The rearrangement joins TRBV20-1 to TRBJ1-5, with a tentative D call TRBD1 (5 bases). This CDR3 region has 14 residues. V was cut by 0 bases and J by 5 bases, with 11 bases left in between. Germline V gene sequence: CDR1 DFQATT, CDR2 SNEGSKA (reference sequence). The CDR3 region is CSARDGGDHQPQHF. The CDR3 DNA follows: TGCAGTGCTAGAGATGGAGGGGACCATCAGCCCCAGCATTTT.

J is TRBJ2-2 and V is TRBV12-3 or TRBV12-4; D remains unclear. The CDR3 is made up of 15 amino acids. This chain's CDR3 is CVISSASVGTGELFF. The CDR3 DNA follows: TGTGTCATCAGCTCCGCAAGCGTGGGTACCGGGGAGCTGTTTTTT.

This clone was detected ten times or more. CDR3 sequence: CASDMWDTEAFF. As DNA, the CDR3 is TGTGCCAGTGACATGTGGGACACTGAAGCTTTCTTT. The chain is built from TRBV2 and TRBJ1-1; no clear D gene. The CDR3 has 12 amino acids. Trimming removed 9 bases from V and 3 bases from J, with 11 bases in between. Germline CDR1 is SNHLY and CDR2 is FYNNEI.

This clone was observed a handful of times. The chain carries TRBV12-3 or TRBV12-4 and TRBJ2-2; 8 bases line up with TRBD2. This CDR3 contains 16 residues. V dropped 6 bases and J dropped 6; count of bases not matched to a gene: 12. CDR3 protein: CASRYRTSGSAGELFF. The CDR3 region has the DNA TGTGCCAGCAGGTACAGGACCAGCGGGAGTGCCGGGGAGCTGTTTTTT.

The chain joins TRBV30 to TRBJ1-5, with TRBD1 as a possible D gene (6 bases). CDR1 is GTSNPN, CDR2 SVGIG, per germline (reference sequence). Trimming removed 1 base at V and 2 bases at J, with 12 bases between. The CDR3 is 15 residues long. CDR3 nucleotide sequence: TGTGCCTGGAGTGAAGGGACAAACCGCAATCAGCCCCAGCATTTT. Encoded protein: CAWSEGTNRNQPQHF.